This T cell receptor (beta chain) was sequenced in a study of Graves' ophthalmopathy and Graves' hyperthyroidism. This clonotype was found a few times. Amplification targeted the TCR beta CDR3 regions, with RNA transcripts as the source material. An initial RT-PCR round employing HTBI primers preceded a second-round multiplex PCR. TCRdb reprocessed the multiplex PCR reads with MiXCR, giving one entry per CDR3 protein. This table has about 620,000 distinct CDR3 sequences, 20% to 25% appearing once. The CDR3 is 14 residues long. V was clipped by 1 base and J by 10 bases, with 17 bases between them. Germline assignment: CDR1 SGHRS and CDR2 YFSETQ.

The sequence derives from a woman aged 18-35 years with stable Graves' hyperthyroidism. Some clones in this sample may be carry-over from other donors' samples. This chain uses TRBV5-1 with TRBJ1-1, with D tentatively TRBD1 (5 bases). The sequenced sample consisted of peripheral blood. CDR3 sequence reads: CASSLLKGQVGAFF. Here the CDR3 DNA reads TGCGCCAGCAGCTTGTTAAAGGGGCAGGTCGGAGCTTTCTTT.